This T cell receptor beta chain was sequenced during a study of cytomegalovirus exposure and HLA in healthy donors. Broader study findings: There were reportedly fewer N-insertions in an Asian-associated ancestry cluster than the approximately 700-donor mean, in a later analysis.

The PCR used 60 Vbeta and 13 Jbeta primers. Profiled with immunoSEQ multiplex PCR; TCRdb holds only in-frame clones, not every one. The top ten clones hold less than 3% of a sample with 140,000 or so clones, around 85% of them seen once. V dropped 4 bases and J dropped 2; count of bases not matched to a gene: 2. This CDR3 has 14 amino acids. Germline CDR1 and CDR2: WSHSY and SAAADI. As to this clone: As yet, its antigen is unknown.

The source is a young woman in good health and CMV-seronegative. The chain joins TRBV10-2 to TRBJ1-5; 7 nucleotides agree with TRBD1. Specimen: PBMCs. The chain's CDR3 is CASSVTGGNQPQHF. Here the CDR3 DNA reads TGCGCCAGCAGTGTCACAGGGGGCAATCAGCCCCAGCATTTT.